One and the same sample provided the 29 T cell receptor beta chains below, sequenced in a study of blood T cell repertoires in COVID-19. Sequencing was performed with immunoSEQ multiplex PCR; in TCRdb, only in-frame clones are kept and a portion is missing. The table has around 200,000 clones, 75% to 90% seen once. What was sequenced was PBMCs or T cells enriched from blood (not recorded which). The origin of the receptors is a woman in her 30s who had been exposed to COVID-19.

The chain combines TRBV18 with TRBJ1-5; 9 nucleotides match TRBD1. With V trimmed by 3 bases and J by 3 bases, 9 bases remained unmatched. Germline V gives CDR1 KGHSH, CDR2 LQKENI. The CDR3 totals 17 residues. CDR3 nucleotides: TGTGCCAGCTCACCGAATACCGGGACAGGGCACAATCAGCCCCAGCATTTT. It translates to CASSPNTGTGHNQPQHF. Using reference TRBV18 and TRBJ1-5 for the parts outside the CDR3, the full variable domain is NAGVMQNPRHLVRRRGQEARLRCSPMKGHSHVYWYRQLPEEGLKFMVYLQKENIIDESGMPKERFSAEFPKEGPSILRIQQVVRGDSAAYFCASSPNTGTGHNQPQHFGDGTRLSIL.

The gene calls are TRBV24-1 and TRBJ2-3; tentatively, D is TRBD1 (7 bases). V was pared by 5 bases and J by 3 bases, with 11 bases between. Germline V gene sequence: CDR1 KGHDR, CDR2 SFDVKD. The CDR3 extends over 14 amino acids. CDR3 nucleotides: TGTGCCACCAGTGTCAGGGGGGATACAGATACGCAGTATTTT. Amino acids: CATSVRGDTDTQYF.

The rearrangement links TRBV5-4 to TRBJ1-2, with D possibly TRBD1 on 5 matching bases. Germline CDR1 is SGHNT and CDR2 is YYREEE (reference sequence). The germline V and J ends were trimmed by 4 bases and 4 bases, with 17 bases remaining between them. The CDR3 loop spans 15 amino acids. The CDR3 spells CASSPQARASYGYTF. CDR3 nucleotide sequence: TGTGCCAGCAGCCCACAGGCCCGGGCTTCCTATGGCTACACCTTC.

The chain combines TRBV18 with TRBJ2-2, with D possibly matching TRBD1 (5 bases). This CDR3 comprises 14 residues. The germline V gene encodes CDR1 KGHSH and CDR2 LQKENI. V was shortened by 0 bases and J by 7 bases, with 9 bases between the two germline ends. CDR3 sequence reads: CASSPPGLGGELFF. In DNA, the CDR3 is TGTGCCAGCTCACCACCGGGGCTCGGCGGGGAGCTGTTTTTT.

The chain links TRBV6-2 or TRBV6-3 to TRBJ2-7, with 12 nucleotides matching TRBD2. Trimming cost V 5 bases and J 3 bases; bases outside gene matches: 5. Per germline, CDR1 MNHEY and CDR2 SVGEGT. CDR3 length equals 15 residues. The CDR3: CASSQLAGGGYEQYF. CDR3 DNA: TGTGCCAGCAGTCAACTAGCGGGGGGTGGCTACGAGCAGTACTTC.

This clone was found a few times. CDR3 residues: CASSFSRISEQFF. DNA for the CDR3: TGTGCCAGCAGCTTCTCCCGTATTAGTGAGCAGTTCTTC. The chain employs TRBV7-3 and TRBJ2-1; D uncertain. Germline V gene lookup returns CDR1 SGHTA and CDR2 FQGTGA. Trimming shortened V by 3 bases and J by 9 bases, and 12 bases separated the two germline ends. The CDR3 spans 13 residues.

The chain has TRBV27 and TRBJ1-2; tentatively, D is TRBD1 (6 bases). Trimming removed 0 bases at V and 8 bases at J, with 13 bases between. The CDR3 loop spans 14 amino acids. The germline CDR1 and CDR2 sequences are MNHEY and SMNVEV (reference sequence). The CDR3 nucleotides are TGTGCCAGCAGTTTATCGCGGGGGGCGGGCGGCTACACCTTC. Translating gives CASSLSRGAGGYTF.

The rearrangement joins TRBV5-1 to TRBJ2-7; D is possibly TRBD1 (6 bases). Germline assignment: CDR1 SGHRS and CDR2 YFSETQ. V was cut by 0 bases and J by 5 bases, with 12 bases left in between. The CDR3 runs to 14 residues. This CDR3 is CASSLEAGAHEQYF. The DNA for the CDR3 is TGCGCCAGCAGCTTGGAAGCAGGGGCCCACGAGCAGTACTTC. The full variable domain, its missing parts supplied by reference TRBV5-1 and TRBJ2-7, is KAGVTQTPRYLIKTRGQQVTLSCSPISGHRSVSWYQQTPGQGLQFLFEYFSETQRNKGNFPGRFSGRQFSNSRSEMNVSTLELGDSALYLCASSLEAGAHEQYFGPGTRLTVT.

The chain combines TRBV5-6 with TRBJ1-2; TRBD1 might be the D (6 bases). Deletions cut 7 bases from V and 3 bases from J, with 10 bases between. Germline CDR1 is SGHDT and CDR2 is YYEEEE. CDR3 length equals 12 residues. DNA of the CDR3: TGTGCCAGCTCAGGGGTGGACTATGGCTACACCTTC. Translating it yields CASSGVDYGYTF. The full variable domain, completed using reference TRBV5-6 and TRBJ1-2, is DAGVTQSPTHLIKTRGQQVTLRCSPKSGHDTVSWYQQALGQGPQFIFQYYEEEERQRGNFPDRFSGHQFPNYSSELNVNALLLGDSALYLCASSGVDYGYTFGSGTRLTVV.

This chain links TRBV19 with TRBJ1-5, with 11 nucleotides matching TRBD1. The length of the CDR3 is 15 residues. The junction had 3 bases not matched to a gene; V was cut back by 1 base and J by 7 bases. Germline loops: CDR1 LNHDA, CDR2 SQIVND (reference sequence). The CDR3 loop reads CASSIGTGGGQPQHF. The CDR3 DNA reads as TGTGCCAGTAGTATAGGGACAGGGGGCGGGCAGCCCCAGCATTTT.

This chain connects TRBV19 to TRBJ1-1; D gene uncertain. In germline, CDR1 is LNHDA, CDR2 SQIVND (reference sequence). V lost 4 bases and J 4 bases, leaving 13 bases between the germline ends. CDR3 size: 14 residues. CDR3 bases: TGTGCCAGTAGTAAGCCACAATCGGGCACTGAAGCTTTCTTT. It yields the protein CASSKPQSGTEAFF. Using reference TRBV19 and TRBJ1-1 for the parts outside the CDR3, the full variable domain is DGGITQSPKYLFRKEGQNVTLSCEQNLNHDAMYWYRQDPGQGLRLIYYSQIVNDFQKGDIAEGYSVSREKKESFPLTVTSAQKNPTAFYLCASSKPQSGTEAFFGQGTRLTVV.

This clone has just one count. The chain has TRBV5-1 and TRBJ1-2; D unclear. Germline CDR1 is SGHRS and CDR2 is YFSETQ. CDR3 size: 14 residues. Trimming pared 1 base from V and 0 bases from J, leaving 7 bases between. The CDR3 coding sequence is TGCGCCAGCAGCTTGTCCTCAGCTAACTATGGCTACACCTTC. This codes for CASSLSSANYGYTF.

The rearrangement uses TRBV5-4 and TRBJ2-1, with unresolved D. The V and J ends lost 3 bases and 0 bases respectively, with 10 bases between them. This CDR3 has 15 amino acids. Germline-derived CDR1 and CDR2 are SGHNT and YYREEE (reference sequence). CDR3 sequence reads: CASSSTWSSYNEQFF. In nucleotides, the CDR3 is TGTGCCAGCAGCTCCACTTGGAGCTCCTACAATGAGCAGTTCTTC. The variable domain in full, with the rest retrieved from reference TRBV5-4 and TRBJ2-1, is ETGVTQSPTHLIKTRGQQVTLRCSSQSGHNTVSWYQQALGQGPQFIFQYYREEENGRGNFPPRFSGLQFPNYSSELNVNALELDDSALYLCASSSTWSSYNEQFFGPGTRLTVL.

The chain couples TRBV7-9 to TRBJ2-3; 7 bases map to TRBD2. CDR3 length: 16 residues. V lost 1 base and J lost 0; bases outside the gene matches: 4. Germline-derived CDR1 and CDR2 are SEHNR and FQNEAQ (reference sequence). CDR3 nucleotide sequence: TGTGCCAGCAGCTTAGGACTAGCCCCTAGCACAGATACGCAGTATTTT. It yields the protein CASSLGLAPSTDTQYF. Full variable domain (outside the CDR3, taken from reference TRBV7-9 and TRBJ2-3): DTGVSQNPRHKITKRGQNVTFRCDPISEHNRLYWYRQTLGQGPEFLTYFQNEAQLEKSRLLSDRFSAERPKGSFSTLEIQRTEQGDSAMYLCASSLGLAPSTDTQYFGPGTRLTVL.

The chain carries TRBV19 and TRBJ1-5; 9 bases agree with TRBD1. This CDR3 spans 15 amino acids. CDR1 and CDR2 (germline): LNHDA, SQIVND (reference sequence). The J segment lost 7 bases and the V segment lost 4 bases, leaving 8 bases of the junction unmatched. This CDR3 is CASSTRDRVGQPQHF. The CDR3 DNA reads TGTGCCAGTAGTACCAGGGACAGGGTAGGCCAGCCCCAGCATTTT.

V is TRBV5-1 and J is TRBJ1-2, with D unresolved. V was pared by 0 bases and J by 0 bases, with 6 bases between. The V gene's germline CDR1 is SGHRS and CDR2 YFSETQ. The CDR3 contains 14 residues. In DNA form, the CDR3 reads TGCGCCAGCAGCTTGGAGTTAGCTAACTATGGCTACACCTTC. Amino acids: CASSLELANYGYTF.

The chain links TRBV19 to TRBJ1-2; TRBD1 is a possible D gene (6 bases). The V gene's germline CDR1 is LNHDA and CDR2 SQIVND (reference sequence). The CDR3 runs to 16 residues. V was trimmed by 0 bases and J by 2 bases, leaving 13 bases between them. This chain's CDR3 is CASSIDHQGSNYGYTF. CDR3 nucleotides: TGTGCCAGTAGTATAGATCACCAGGGGTCGAACTATGGCTACACCTTC.

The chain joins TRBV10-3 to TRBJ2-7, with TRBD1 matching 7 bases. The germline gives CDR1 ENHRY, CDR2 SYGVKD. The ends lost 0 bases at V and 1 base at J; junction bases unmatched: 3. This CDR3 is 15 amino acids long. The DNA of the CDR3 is TGTGCCATCAGTGAGTCGGGACAGAGTTCCTACGAGCAGTACTTC. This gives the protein CAISESGQSSYEQYF.

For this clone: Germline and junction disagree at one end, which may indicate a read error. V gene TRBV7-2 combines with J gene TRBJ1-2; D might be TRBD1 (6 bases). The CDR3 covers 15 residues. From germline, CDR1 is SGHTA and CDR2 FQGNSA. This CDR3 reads CASSLATQGSYGYTF. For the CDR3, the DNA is TGTGCCAGCAGCCTAGCCACCCAGGGGAGCTATGGCTACACCTTC.

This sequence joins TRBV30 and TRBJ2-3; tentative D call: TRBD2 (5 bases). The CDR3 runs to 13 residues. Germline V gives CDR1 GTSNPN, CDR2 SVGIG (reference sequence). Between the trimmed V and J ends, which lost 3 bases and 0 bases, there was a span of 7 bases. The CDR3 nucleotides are TGTGCCTGGAGCGGGGTAAGCACAGATACGCAGTATTTT. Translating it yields CAWSGVSTDTQYF. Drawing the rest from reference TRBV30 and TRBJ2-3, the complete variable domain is SQTIHQWPATLVQPVGSPLSLECTVEGTSNPNLYWYRQAAGRGLQLLFYSVGIGQISSEVPQNLSASRPQDRQFILSSKKLLLSDSGFYLCAWSGVSTDTQYFGPGTRLTVL.

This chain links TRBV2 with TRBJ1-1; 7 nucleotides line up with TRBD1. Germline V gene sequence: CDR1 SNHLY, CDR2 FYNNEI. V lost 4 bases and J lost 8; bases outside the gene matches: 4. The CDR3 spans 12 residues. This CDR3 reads CASSGIRGEAFF. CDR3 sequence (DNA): TGTGCCAGCAGTGGTATCAGGGGGGAAGCTTTCTTT.

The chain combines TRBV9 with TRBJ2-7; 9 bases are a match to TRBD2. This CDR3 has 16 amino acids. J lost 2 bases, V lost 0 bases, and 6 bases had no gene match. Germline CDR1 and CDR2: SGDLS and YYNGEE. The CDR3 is CASSVAVGGGAYEQYF. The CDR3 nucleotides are TGTGCCAGCAGCGTAGCCGTGGGCGGGGGGGCCTACGAGCAGTACTTC. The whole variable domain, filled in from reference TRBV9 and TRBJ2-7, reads DSGVTQTPKHLITATGQRVTLRCSPRSGDLSVYWYQQSLDQGLQFLIQYYNGEERAKGNILERFSAQQFPDLHSELNLSSLELGDSALYFCASSVAVGGGAYEQYFGPGTRLTVT.

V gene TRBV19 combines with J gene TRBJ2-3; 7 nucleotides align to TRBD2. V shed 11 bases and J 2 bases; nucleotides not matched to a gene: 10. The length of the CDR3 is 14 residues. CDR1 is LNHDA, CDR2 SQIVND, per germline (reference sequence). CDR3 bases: TGTGCCTCCCTCAAGCGGGGTAACACAGATACGCAGTATTTT. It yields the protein CASLKRGNTDTQYF.

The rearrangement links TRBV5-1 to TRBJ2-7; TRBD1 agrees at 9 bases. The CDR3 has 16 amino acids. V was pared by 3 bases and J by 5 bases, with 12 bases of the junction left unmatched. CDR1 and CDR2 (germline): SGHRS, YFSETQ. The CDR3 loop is CASSSRLPGQGNEQYF. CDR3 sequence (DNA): TGCGCCAGCAGCTCCCGCTTACCGGGACAGGGTAACGAGCAGTACTTC. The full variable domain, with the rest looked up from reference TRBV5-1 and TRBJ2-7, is KAGVTQTPRYLIKTRGQQVTLSCSPISGHRSVSWYQQTPGQGLQFLFEYFSETQRNKGNFPGRFSGRQFSNSRSEMNVSTLELGDSALYLCASSSRLPGQGNEQYFGPGTRLTVT.

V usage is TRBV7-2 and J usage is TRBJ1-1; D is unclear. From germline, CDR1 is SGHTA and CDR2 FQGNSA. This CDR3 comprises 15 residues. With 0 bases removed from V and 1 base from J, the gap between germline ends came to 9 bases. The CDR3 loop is CASSLAVRRNTEAFF. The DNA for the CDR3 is TGTGCCAGCAGCTTAGCGGTCCGGAGGAACACTGAAGCTTTCTTT.

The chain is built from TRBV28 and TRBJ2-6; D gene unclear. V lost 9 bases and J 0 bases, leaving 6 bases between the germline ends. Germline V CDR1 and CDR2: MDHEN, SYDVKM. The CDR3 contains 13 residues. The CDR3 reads CASFSSGANVLTF. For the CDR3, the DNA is TGTGCCAGTTTCAGCTCTGGGGCCAACGTCCTGACTTTC.

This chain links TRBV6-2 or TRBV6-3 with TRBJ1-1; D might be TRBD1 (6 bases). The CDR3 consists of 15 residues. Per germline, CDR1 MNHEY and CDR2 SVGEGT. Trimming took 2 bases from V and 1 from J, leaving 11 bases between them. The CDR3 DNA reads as TGTGCCAGCAGTTACCCCCAACAGGGGAACACTGAAGCTTTCTTT. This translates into CASSYPQQGNTEAFF.

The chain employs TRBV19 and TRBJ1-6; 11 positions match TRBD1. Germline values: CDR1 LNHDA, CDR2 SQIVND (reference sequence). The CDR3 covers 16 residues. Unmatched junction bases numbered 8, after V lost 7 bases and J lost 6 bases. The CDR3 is CASNLGQGATNSPLHF. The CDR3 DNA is TGTGCCAGTAATCTCGGACAGGGGGCCACTAATTCACCCCTCCACTTT.

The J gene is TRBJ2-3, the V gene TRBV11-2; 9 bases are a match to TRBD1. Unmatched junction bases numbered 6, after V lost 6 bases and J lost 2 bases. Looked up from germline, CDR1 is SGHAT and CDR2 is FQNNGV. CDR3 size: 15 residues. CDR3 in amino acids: CASRKGQGTTDTQYF. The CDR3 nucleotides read TGTGCCAGCAGAAAGGGACAGGGTACCACAGATACGCAGTATTTT.